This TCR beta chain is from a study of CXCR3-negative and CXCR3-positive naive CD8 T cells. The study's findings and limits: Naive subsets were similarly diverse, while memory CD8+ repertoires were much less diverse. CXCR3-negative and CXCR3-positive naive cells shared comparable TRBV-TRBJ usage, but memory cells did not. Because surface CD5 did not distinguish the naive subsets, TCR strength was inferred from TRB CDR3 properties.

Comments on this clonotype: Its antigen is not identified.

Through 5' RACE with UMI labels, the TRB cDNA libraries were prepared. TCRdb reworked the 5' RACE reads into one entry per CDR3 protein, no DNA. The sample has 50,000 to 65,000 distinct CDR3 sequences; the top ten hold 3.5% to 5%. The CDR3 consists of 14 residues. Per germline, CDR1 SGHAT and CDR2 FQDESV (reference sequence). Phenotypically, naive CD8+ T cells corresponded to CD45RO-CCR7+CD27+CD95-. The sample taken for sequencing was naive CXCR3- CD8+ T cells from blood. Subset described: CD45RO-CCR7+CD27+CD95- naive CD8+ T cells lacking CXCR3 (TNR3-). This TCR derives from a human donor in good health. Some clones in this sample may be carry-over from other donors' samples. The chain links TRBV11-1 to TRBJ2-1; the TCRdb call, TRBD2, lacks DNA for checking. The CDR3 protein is CASSFRGNYNEQFF. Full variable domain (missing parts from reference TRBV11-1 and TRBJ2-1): EAEVAQSPRYKITEKSQAVAFWCDPISGHATLYWYRQILGQGPELLVQFQDESVVDDSQLPKDRFSAERLKGVDSTLKIQPAELGDSAMYLCASSFRGNYNEQFFGPGTRLTVL.